The 30 T cell receptor beta chains below come from one sample, sequenced in a study of T-cell reconstitution after alpha-beta-depleted transplantation in children. For TCRbeta, the library was prepared with unique molecular identifiers. From the PCR reads, TCRdb called clonotypes with MiXCR, one entry per CDR3 protein. The data contain 200,000 or so distinct CDR3 sequences, about 6% of them singletons. The sequences come from PBMCs, collected before TCRalphabeta/CD19-depleted stem cell transplant. All receptors come from a girl less than two years old with combined immunodeficiency, due to receive a stem cell transplant.

This clonotype was detected ten times or more. The V call is TRBV7-3, the J call TRBJ2-7; D unresolved. Per germline, CDR1 SGHTA and CDR2 FQGTGA. This CDR3 is 14 amino acids long. The V gene lost 3 bases and the J gene lost 3 bases, with 12 bases spanning the gap. In DNA, the CDR3 is TGTGCCAGCAGCTTCCTGGGTACGGGCTACGAGCAGTACTTC. Amino acid sequence: CASSFLGTGYEQYF.

This clonotype has only a few counts. V and J are TRBV12-3 or TRBV12-4 and TRBJ2-1, with D tentatively TRBD1 or TRBD2 (5 bases each). The CDR3 totals 14 residues. V was pared by 7 bases and J by 2 bases, with 12 bases between. The CDR3 spells CASKSGTPYNEQFF. CDR3 coding DNA: TGTGCCAGCAAATCTGGGACCCCCTACAATGAGCAGTTCTTC.

At least ten counts were recorded for this clonotype. The V gene is TRBV11-1, the J gene TRBJ2-1; D unresolved. V lost 5 bases and J 5 bases, leaving 10 bases between the germline ends. The CDR3 has 13 amino acids. Germline CDR1 is SGHAT and CDR2 is FQDESV (reference sequence). Here the CDR3 reads CASSLHLDNEQFF. The CDR3 region has the DNA TGTGCCAGCAGCCTACACCTCGACAATGAGCAGTTCTTC. The full variable domain, its missing parts supplied by reference TRBV11-1 and TRBJ2-1, is EAEVAQSPRYKITEKSQAVAFWCDPISGHATLYWYRQILGQGPELLVQFQDESVVDDSQLPKDRFSAERLKGVDSTLKIQPAELGDSAMYLCASSLHLDNEQFFGPGTRLTVL.

This chain joins TRBV5-6 and TRBJ2-5, with D tentatively TRBD1 or TRBD2 (5 bases each). CDR1 is SGHDT, CDR2 YYEEEE, per germline. This CDR3 spans 13 amino acids. Between the trimmed V and J ends, which lost 8 bases and 4 bases, there was a span of 15 bases. In DNA form, the CDR3 reads TGTGCCAGGGGCCCCGGGACGGGAGAGACCCAGTACTTC. It is translated as CARGPGTGETQYF.

A few counts support this clonotype. The rearrangement uses TRBV6-1 and TRBJ2-1; D is unclear. CDR1 MNHNS and CDR2 SASEGT come from the germline V gene. The ends were cut back, 2 bases at V and 5 bases at J, with 19 bases in the middle. The CDR3 is 17 amino acids. The CDR3, as DNA: TGTGCCAGCAGTGAAACGCTCCCCTGGTCCCTACACAATGAGCAGTTCTTC. Residues: CASSETLPWSLHNEQFF.

This clonotype was seen ten or more times. Germline is not matched at one junction end, which may reflect a read error. The genes are TRBV7-7 and TRBJ2-1; D is unclear. CDR1 and CDR2 (germline): SSHAT, FNYEAQ (reference sequence). There are 15 residues in the CDR3. The CDR3 DNA reads TGTGCTAGCAGCTTAGACCCGAGCTCCTACAATGAGCAGTTCTTC. This encodes CASSLDPSSYNEQFF.

A few counts support this clonotype. V usage is TRBV10-3 and J usage is TRBJ2-1, with TRBD2 identical over 10 bases. The CDR3 covers 15 residues. The germline V gene has CDR1 ENHRY and CDR2 SYGVKD. The junction had 5 bases not matched to a gene; V was cut back by 0 bases and J by 9 bases. CDR3 loop: CAISESSGGAREQFF. In DNA, the CDR3 is TGTGCCATCAGTGAGTCCAGCGGGGGGGCTCGTGAGCAGTTCTTC.

A remark on this clonotype: A much larger clone lies a single base off, so this may be a read error. The chain recombines TRBV12-3 or TRBV12-4 with TRBJ2-5; D unclear. The CDR3 totals 15 residues. Trimming stripped 0 bases from V and 5 bases from J, with 13 bases between. For the CDR3, the DNA is TGTGCCAGCAGTTTAGCGTTAGTCTTTGAGGAGACCCAGTACTTC. Translation gives CASSLALVFEETQYF.

This clonotype was counted at least ten times. The chain has TRBV29-1 and TRBJ1-1; D gene uncertain. V lost 5 bases and J lost 0, with 4 bases in between. The CDR3 sequence is 11 residues long. From germline, CDR1 is SQVTM and CDR2 ANQGSEA. The CDR3 loop reads CSVYMNTEAFF. DNA of the CDR3: TGCAGCGTTTACATGAACACTGAAGCTTTCTTT.

The sample holds many counts of this clonotype. This chain uses TRBV7-8 with TRBJ2-7, with 8 bases matching TRBD2. Trimming removed 1 base from V and 7 bases from J; junction bases left unmatched: 9. CDR1 is SGHVS and CDR2 is FQNEAQ in the germline V gene. The CDR3 contains 15 residues. The CDR3 region is CASSLGTSGLGEQYF. In DNA form, the CDR3 reads TGTGCCAGCAGCTTAGGTACTAGCGGCCTCGGGGAGCAGTACTTC.

This clonotype was counted many times. The chain employs TRBV7-2 and TRBJ2-5, with D hard to call. The CDR3 consists of 15 residues. Trimming took off 4 bases at V and 4 bases at J, with 16 bases between the two ends. The germline V gene has CDR1 SGHTA and CDR2 FQGNSA. The CDR3 DNA is TGTGCCAGCAGCTCTCAACCCCTAGGTGGAGAGACCCAGTACTTC. Amino acids: CASSSQPLGGETQYF.

This clonotype was counted between two and nine times. V is TRBV20-1 and J is TRBJ1-5; D unresolved. Germline values: CDR1 DFQATT, CDR2 SNEGSKA (reference sequence). The CDR3 contains 13 residues. With 6 bases removed from V and 4 bases from J, the gap between germline ends came to 13 bases. Here the CDR3 DNA reads TGCAGTGCCCCAGAAGGCTCTAATCAGCCCCAGCATTTT. Translating gives CSAPEGSNQPQHF.

This clonotype was observed many times. This chain joins TRBV20-1 and TRBJ2-1; weak D call: TRBD1 (6 bases). Trimming took off 0 bases at V and 12 bases at J, with 12 bases between the two ends. The CDR3 is 12 amino acids. Germline lookup yields CDR1 DFQATT and CDR2 SNEGSKA (reference sequence). Here the CDR3 reads CSAREAGGWQFF. Here the CDR3 DNA reads TGCAGTGCTAGAGAGGCTGGGGGCTGGCAGTTCTTC.

J is TRBJ2-7 and V is TRBV7-2; no reliable D call. V shed 5 bases and J shed 5 bases, with 13 bases lying between them. The CDR3 length is 13 residues. Germline CDR1 reads SGHTA; CDR2 reads FQGNSA. The CDR3 sequence is CASSPGAVNEQYF. CDR3 sequence (DNA): TGTGCCAGCAGCCCAGGAGCCGTTAACGAGCAGTACTTC.

The V and J genes are TRBV7-3 and TRBJ2-2; tentatively, D is TRBD1 (6 bases). Germline CDR1 reads SGHTA; CDR2 reads FQGTGA. This CDR3 has 14 residues. V lost 5 bases, J lost 4 bases, and 11 bases lay in between. In nucleotides, the CDR3 is TGTGCCAGCAGCGCAGGGGCGTTCACCGGGGAGCTGTTTTTT. Its protein product is CASSAGAFTGELFF.

This clonotype was seen repeatedly, ten times or more. CDR3 amino acids: CASSYISTEQYF. CDR3 nucleotides: TGTGCCAGCAGCTATATCTCGACCGAGCAGTACTTC. The chain couples TRBV28 to TRBJ2-7; no clear D. Germline lookup yields CDR1 MDHEN and CDR2 SYDVKM. Trimming cost V 6 bases and J 6 bases, with 12 bases left between them. The CDR3 extends over 12 amino acids. Complete variable domain (other parts from reference TRBV28 and TRBJ2-7): DVKVTQSSRYLVKRTGEKVFLECVQDMDHENMFWYRQDPGLGLRLIYFSYDVKMKEKGDIPEGYSVSREKKERFSLILESASTNQTSMYLCASSYISTEQYFGPGTRLTVT.

There are many counts of this clonotype. The chain employs TRBV9 and TRBJ1-1; 9 positions match TRBD1. CDR3 length: 15 amino acids. Germline assignment: CDR1 SGDLS and CDR2 YYNGEE. Trimming at V came to 3 bases and at J to 0 bases, leaving 3 bases not matched to a gene. The CDR3 sequence: CASSGTGVMNTEAFF. The CDR3 bases are TGTGCCAGCAGCGGGACAGGGGTAATGAACACTGAAGCTTTCTTT.

This clonotype was seen at least ten times. This sequence joins TRBV28 and TRBJ1-6; TRBD1 matches at 7 bases. Germline CDR1 and CDR2: MDHEN and SYDVKM. The CDR3 spans 14 residues. Trimming at V came to 2 bases and at J to 5 bases, leaving 0 bases not matched to a gene. The CDR3 here is CASSLRGHNSPLHF. The DNA for the CDR3 is TGTGCCAGCAGTTTAAGGGGGCATAATTCACCCCTCCACTTT.

This clonotype was found many times. The chain has TRBV20-1 and TRBJ2-1; 9 nucleotides line up with TRBD2. The trim removed 5 bases at V and 0 bases at J, leaving 2 bases unmatched. This CDR3 spans 14 amino acids. Germline loops: CDR1 DFQATT, CDR2 SNEGSKA (reference sequence). The CDR3: CSAFSGSSYNEQFF. The CDR3 DNA follows: TGCAGTGCTTTTAGCGGGAGCTCCTACAATGAGCAGTTCTTC.

This clonotype was observed many times. The rearrangement joins TRBV5-1 to TRBJ1-1; D uncertain. The V and J ends lost 3 bases and 1 base respectively, with 4 bases between them. The CDR3 has 12 residues. Germline values: CDR1 SGHRS, CDR2 YFSETQ. The CDR3 here is CASSSPNTEAFF. The CDR3 DNA sequence: TGCGCCAGCAGCTCCCCGAACACTGAAGCTTTCTTT.

This clonotype came up many times. CDR3 sequence reads: CASSLTIGLAGETSTDTQYF. As DNA, the CDR3 is TGTGCCAGCAGCCTAACTATAGGACTAGCGGGGGAGACTAGCACAGATACGCAGTATTTT. This chain uses TRBV11-2 with TRBJ2-3, with 13 bases identical to TRBD2. Germline V gene data show CDR1 as SGHAT and CDR2 as FQNNGV. The CDR3 runs to 20 residues. Unmatched junction bases numbered 14, after V lost 5 bases and J lost 0 bases.

This clonotype was detected ten times or more. V and J are TRBV20-1 and TRBJ1-1; D uncertain. The CDR3 has 12 residues. Germline V gives CDR1 DFQATT, CDR2 SNEGSKA (reference sequence). The germline V and J ends were trimmed by 5 bases and 4 bases, with 11 bases remaining between them. The CDR3 DNA reads TGCAGTGCTGGGAGTGGGAGCACTGAAGCTTTCTTT. This sequence encodes CSAGSGSTEAFF.

This chain joins TRBV7-8 and TRBJ2-1; D is uncertain. Germline V lookup: CDR1 SGHVS, CDR2 FQNEAQ. The CDR3 contains 13 residues. Trimming stripped 5 bases from V and 7 bases from J, with 12 bases between. The CDR3 sequence: CASSLRVFNEQFF. Here the CDR3 DNA reads TGTGCCAGCAGCCTCCGGGTCTTTAATGAGCAGTTCTTC.

This clonotype was counted only a few times. The chain links TRBV20-1 to TRBJ1-3; D is undetermined. V was trimmed by 6 bases and J by 0 bases, leaving 15 bases between them. Germline CDR1 is DFQATT and CDR2 is SNEGSKA (reference sequence). The CDR3 runs 15 residues. Here the CDR3 DNA reads TGCAGTGCCGCACTCGACGGTGACTCTGGAAACACCATATATTTT. Protein sequence: CSAALDGDSGNTIYF.

This clonotype occurred many times. The rearrangement uses TRBV9 and TRBJ2-1; weak D call: TRBD1 (5 bases). CDR1 is SGDLS, CDR2 YYNGEE, per germline. V was shortened by 0 bases and J by 5 bases, with 18 bases between the two germline ends. The CDR3 contains 17 residues. As DNA, the CDR3 is TGTGCCAGCAGCGTAGGAGGCAGGGTAGGGGTTAACAATGAGCAGTTCTTC. Residues: CASSVGGRVGVNNEQFF.

This clonotype was seen ten or more times. V gene TRBV23-1 combines with J gene TRBJ2-7; TRBD2 agrees at 8 bases. TRBV23-1 is placed among ORFs of uncertain function. The V and J ends lost 4 bases and 1 base, in that order; junction bases with no gene match: 15. This CDR3 is built from 18 residues. The CDR3, as DNA: TGCGCCAGCAGTCCGTTTGGCGGGAGGCCTAAAAATTCCTACGAGCAGTACTTC. Translation gives CASSPFGGRPKNSYEQYF.

Many counts were recorded for this clonotype. This chain joins TRBV12-3 or TRBV12-4 and TRBJ2-5; D gene uncertain. The CDR3 is 13 residues long. V lost 3 bases to trimming and J lost 3 bases, with 8 bases between them. CDR3 in amino acids: CASSLAREETQYF. For the CDR3, the DNA is TGTGCCAGCAGTTTGGCTCGGGAAGAGACCCAGTACTTC.

The J gene is TRBJ2-2, the V gene TRBV12-3 or TRBV12-4, with 8 bases lining up with TRBD2. Trimming at V came to 8 bases and at J to 6 bases, leaving 5 bases not matched to a gene. The CDR3 sequence is 13 residues long. The CDR3, as DNA: TGTGCCAGCCGGGAGGGGGGGGCCGGGGAGCTGTTTTTT. It is translated as CASREGGAGELFF.

Ten or more counts support this clonotype. The chain combines TRBV27 with TRBJ1-5; D gene unclear. CDR1 MNHEY and CDR2 SMNVEV come from the germline V gene (reference sequence). The V and J ends lost 6 bases and 3 bases respectively, with 6 bases between them. CDR3 size: 12 residues. The CDR3: CASSILNQPQHF. Here the CDR3 DNA reads TGTGCCAGCAGCATACTCAATCAGCCCCAGCATTTT.

J is TRBJ2-7 and V is TRBV4-3; a weak D match, TRBD1 (6 bases). V lost 0 bases and J lost 2, with 11 bases in between. From germline, CDR1 is LGHNA and CDR2 YSLEER. This CDR3 is 15 amino acids long. The CDR3 region is CASSQDSDRAYEQYF. Here the CDR3 DNA reads TGCGCCAGCAGCCAAGATTCGGACAGAGCCTACGAGCAGTACTTC.